Listed below are T cell receptor beta chains from one sample, sequenced in a study of shared clonotypes between healthy human individuals. Sequenced by immunoSEQ multiplex PCR; TCRdb stores in-frame clones only, minus some. Among over 2 million clones listed, about 95% were seen once. Input material: naive CD8+ T cells sorted from blood. The receptors were sampled from a man aged 18 to 29 in good health. Each CDR3 is given with its conserved first and last residue. Each record gives: J gene, V gene, clone size, D gene, CDR3 protein. A D gene is named only where the DNA matches it firmly. Part of the rows lack a size; the others show once, few, many or a class for expanded clones.

TRBJ2-1	TRBV5-1	-	-	CASSLRDLRGDEQFF
TRBJ2-7	TRBV13	-	TRBD2	CASSLGRAGDYEQYF
TRBJ1-2	TRBV27	-	-	CASSLTPNYGYTF
TRBJ1-1	TRBV4-2	-	-	CASSQVFMGDTEAFF
TRBJ2-7	TRBV6-5	-	TRBD1	CASRMTGEGYEQYF
TRBJ1-6	TRBV27	-	-	CASSPWGVINSPLHF
TRBJ2-3	TRBV27	-	TRBD2	CASSLALAGGLGTDTQYF
TRBJ1-1	TRBV11-2	-	-	CASSLGTEAFF
TRBJ1-2	TRBV30	-	TRBD1	CAWNLDRGLYGYTF
TRBJ1-5	TRBV27	-	-	CASSFGLTQPQHF
TRBJ2-7	TRBV25-1	-	TRBD2	CASGTSVRYEQYF
TRBJ1-6	TRBV7-9	-	-	CASSLAPAGVGSPLHF
TRBJ2-7	TRBV11-2	-	-	CASSLDPSETYEQYF
TRBJ2-5	TRBV19	-	-	CASSWSGGETQYF
TRBJ2-7	TRBV4-1	-	-	CASSQGGTPYF
TRBJ2-2	TRBV27	-	-	CASTLGESYPGELFF
TRBJ2-7	TRBV7-9	-	-	CASSPGPNYEQYF
TRBJ1-1	TRBV7-6	-	-	CASSLGFGFEAFF
TRBJ1-6	TRBV28	-	TRBD1	CASIGQESSYNSPLHF
TRBJ1-3	TRBV11-2	-	-	CASSLTRGSGNTIYF
TRBJ2-2	TRBV9	-	-	CASTQGTGELFF
TRBJ2-3	TRBV7-9	-	-	CASSGSTDTQYF
TRBJ2-3	TRBV7-2	-	TRBD2	CASSLTAGGTDTQYF
TRBJ2-1	TRBV5-6	-	-	CASSVDDEQFF
TRBJ2-2	TRBV13	-	-	CASSLGGGTGELFF
TRBJ2-1	TRBV30	-	TRBD2	CAWDLLAGGNEQFF
TRBJ1-1	TRBV11-2	-	-	CASGLGGTEAFF
TRBJ2-2	TRBV7-9	-	-	CASSPVQNWGELFF
TRBJ2-1	TRBV7-9	-	-	CASSSPDSNEQFF
TRBJ2-6	TRBV11-3	-	-	CASSSWLGDSGANVLTF
TRBJ2-7	TRBV4-1	-	TRBD2	CASSRVAGEGEQYF
TRBJ2-2	TRBV9	-	-	CASSVAGTYTGELFF
TRBJ2-5	TRBV9	-	TRBD2	CASSDLTSGEAQYF
TRBJ2-5	TRBV11-2	-	-	CASSSPDGTAAQYF
TRBJ2-1	TRBV19	once	TRBD2	CASSISAGEGVEQFF
TRBJ2-3	TRBV5-6	few	TRBD2	CASSLTREGLRGTQYF
TRBJ1-4	TRBV7-9	-	-	CASSHVLVGGLGKLFF
TRBJ2-1	TRBV30	-	TRBD2	CAWSVPLAGGGNEQFF
TRBJ2-5	TRBV30	-	TRBD2	CASLAFQETQYF
TRBJ2-7	TRBV6-5	-	-	CASSLDNYEQYF
TRBJ2-5	TRBV13	-	TRBD2	CASSLVAGEGETQYF
TRBJ2-2	TRBV27	-	TRBD1	CVARTGYTGELFF
TRBJ2-1	TRBV7-2	-	-	CASRSVYNEQFF
TRBJ1-4	TRBV4-1	few	TRBD1	CASSQGDSRNEKLFF
TRBJ1-2	TRBV6-5	-	-	CASSLGTAYGYTF
TRBJ1-1	TRBV19	-	-	CASSIASYTEAFF
TRBJ1-4	TRBV7-9	-	-	CASNPPPVGATNEKLFF
TRBJ1-1	TRBV9	-	-	CASSVVSVGTEAFF
TRBJ1-5	TRBV5-6	-	-	CASSLGGVGNQPQHF
TRBJ2-1	TRBV27	-	TRBD2	CASSSGTSAYNEQFF
TRBJ1-4	TRBV28	-	-	CASSFPRVTNEKLFF